The T cell receptor (beta chain) described here comes from a study of cytotoxic CD8 clonotypes in ibrutinib-treated CLL. General study findings and limits: Shared public clonotypes were rare, and on treatment they either got smaller or stayed the same.

The CDR3 length is 13 residues. Germline-derived CDR1 and CDR2 are MNHEY and SVGAGI. With V trimmed by 6 bases and J by 8 bases, 9 bases remained unmatched. In regard to this clone: Its antigen is unknown.

The protocol was immunoSEQ multiplex PCR, while the TCRdb copy is restricted to in-frame clones and leaves out a portion. This table has just over 65,000 clones, around 65% appearing once. This sequence originates from a human donor with chronic lymphocytic leukemia. The sample here was PBMCs, taken after 12 months of ibrutinib treatment. The rearrangement uses TRBV6-5 and TRBJ2-7, with TRBD1 identical over 8 bases. CDR3 region: CASSKTDRAQQYF. In nucleotides, the CDR3 is TGTGCCAGCAGCAAAACGGACAGGGCGCAGCAGTACTTC.